The T cell receptor beta chain described here comes from a study of sequential checkpoint blockade in melanoma. Study at large: First-line arms were nivolumab then ipilimumab, or the reverse, randomized 1:1.

The data were produced by immunoSEQ multiplex PCR, yet TCRdb's version contains in-frame clones alone and is incomplete. The sample comprises over 15,000 clones, roughly 80% of which are singletons, and roughly 10% rests with the top ten. Trimming took 2 bases from V and 4 from J, leaving 20 bases between them. The CDR3 is 17 amino acids. Treatment defined: randomized to nivolumab then ipilimumab (arm A) or the reverse (arm B). No patient had prior DNA-damaging chemotherapy. From thawed PBMCs, live CD3+CD8+ cells negative for CD19 and CD56 were sorted. The sequence was collected from a human donor with melanoma. The sample here was CD8+ T cells sorted from blood (inferred from file names), taken from a patient given nivolumab and ipilimumab in sequence. This rearrangement joins TRBV23-1 to TRBJ1-1; D ambiguous. TRBV23-1 is given ORF status, its function remaining uncertain. The CDR3 here is CASSQVEIRSEGTEAFF. DNA of the CDR3: TGCGCCAGCAGTCAAGTGGAAATCAGGAGTGAGGGCACTGAAGCTTTCTTT.